This T cell receptor (beta chain) was sequenced during a study of tumor-infiltrating lymphocytes in primary liver carcinoma (dated by TCRdb to about 2017). Looking at the study overall: Surgical resection was performed in China between 2015 and early 2016 on about 5 patients with histopathologically diagnosed primary liver carcinoma. A total of approximately 35 specimens from 5 patients, comprising 25 or so tumor regions, 5 adjacent noncancerous liver tissues and 5 peripheral blood samples, were covered by TCRbeta repertoire sequencing. Reproducibility between technical replicate repertoires was high, with correlation coefficients above 0.95 and mean shared-clone rates about 0.91. Roughly 3.5 to 7.5 million productive TCRbeta reads were obtained per sample, and no significant difference in read depth was found between tissue types. Of the five patients (three men and two women, aged 30 to 69 years), four had hepatocellular carcinoma and one had combined HCC and intrahepatic cholangiocarcinoma. The study combined TCRbeta repertoire sequencing, expression microarrays and whole-exome sequencing across five regions of each liver tumor, with adjacent normal tissue and blood. The five patients had tumors of stage T1-T3 N0M0, with maximum diameters ranging from 4.2 to 10 cm. What the study reported, not specific to this receptor: The study included only five patients, and the authors note findings should be validated in a larger study. Only the TCR beta chain was sequenced, so true repertoire diversity is likely underestimated because unpaired alpha chains were not captured. Because the samples were bulk and unsorted, CD4+ and CD8+ T cell repertoires could not be compared. Repertoire overlap was higher between tumor regions (mean around 35%) than tumor-adjacent (roughly 17%) or tumor-blood (14%) pairs, consistent with antigen-driven expansion. The top 250 clones made up a significantly larger repertoire fraction in tumors than in blood (p = 0.039).

A word on this clonotype: Its antigen is still unknown. A much larger clone lies a single base off, so this may be a read error.

RNA from unsorted whole blood was extracted with TRIzol reagent, and germline DNA was obtained with the DNeasy Blood & Tissue kit. Patients had chronic HBV infection and were treatment-naive at sampling. Approximately 3.8 milliliters of peripheral blood were collected into K2EDTA tubes before surgery. A constant-region primer and ProtoScript II reverse transcriptase were used to reverse-transcribe TCRbeta-specific cDNA from approximately 500 ng total RNA. TCRbeta libraries were built with three nested multiplex PCR rounds, a slightly modified ARM-PCR procedure. Each of the first two PCR rounds ran for around 11 cycles and used multiplex TRBV1-TRBV30 forward primers together with a Cbeta reverse primer. A final 25-cycle PCR with Deep VentR polymerase added sample barcodes and Illumina adapters. Before sequencing, amplicons of 200-500 bp were gel-purified using a QIAquick gel extraction kit. An Illumina HiSeq 2500 was used to sequence the TCRbeta amplicons with 250-bp paired-end reads. Regarding the original processing steps: Quality trimming of reads was performed with Trimmomatic v0.33, and paired reads were merged with FLASH v1.2.11 so that full CDR3 sequences could be recovered. V, D and J germline segments were assigned to the rearranged TCRbeta sequences using MiGEC v1.2.1b. Clonotype statistics, along with Shannon-Wiener diversity indices, were calculated using VDJtools v1.0.0. Except for diversity analysis, only each sample's 250 most abundant clonotypes were used in subsequent analyses to reduce sampling bias. The public reads were reanalyzed by TCRdb: fastp trimming at Q25, MiXCR alignment, in-frame beta chains only. Rows matching on CDR3 protein sequence are summarized as one entry with the most common DNA and genes. The V and J calls and clone size are TCRdb's, not the authors'. In this sample the table shows approximately 330,000 distinct CDR3 sequences, about two thirds of which occur a single time. The top ten constitute about 6.3% of the sample.

From the germline V gene (reference sequence), CDR1 is MNHNY and CDR2 is SVGAGI. A distance of 16 bases separates the germline ends of V and J, which lose 2 bases and 5 bases respectively. The CDR3 runs 16 amino acids, cysteine and phenylalanine included. This entry keeps only the CDR3 DNA: 48 bases, framed from base 1. The receptor's source is a man aged 40-50 years with primary liver carcinoma and hepatitis B virus infection. In this chain, TRBV6-6 is recombined with TRBJ1-5, with TRBD1 tentatively as D gene (6 bases match). The sample was peripheral blood. CDR3 region: CASSYRLRGAHQPQHF. In nucleotides, the sequence is TGTGCCAGCAGTTACCGGTTACGGGGGGCACATCAGCCCCAGCATTTT.